One sample yielded the 28 T cell receptor beta chains listed below, sequenced in a study of PD-L1 blockade in urothelial cancer. TCRdb's copy holds only in-frame clones and misses some; the assay was immunoSEQ multiplex PCR. The sample consists of roughly 50,000 clones, roughly 87% of them appearing once. Documented time point: pretreatment peripheral blood. The sequences come from PBMCs, collected around atezolizumab (anti-PD-L1) treatment. Receptors originate from an older man with urothelial cancer.

The chain couples TRBV2 to TRBJ2-3; 9 bases align to TRBD2. CDR1 and CDR2 (germline): SNHLY, FYNNEI. The CDR3 consists of 14 residues. The V gene end was trimmed by 7 bases and the J gene end by 3 bases; junction bases not matched to a gene: 5. The CDR3 nucleotides are TGTGCCAGCAAGGGCGGACTAGCGACAGATACGCAGTATTTT. Residues: CASKGGLATDTQYF.

The chain recombines TRBV6-1 with TRBJ1-2, with no clear D. Trimming left V 6 bases short and J 8 bases short, with 16 bases between. The germline CDR1 and CDR2 sequences are MNHNS and SASEGT. CDR3 length: 13 residues. The CDR3 coding sequence is TGTGCCAGCAGCGATACTGGAGGTATCGGCTACACCTTC. It specifies CASSDTGGIGYTF.

V gene TRBV6-1 combines with J gene TRBJ1-2; D call uncertain. This CDR3 spans 11 amino acids. Germline V gene data show CDR1 as MNHNS and CDR2 as SASEGT. V lost 8 bases, J lost 4 bases, and 8 bases lay in between. The CDR3 loop reads CASAGFYGYTF. DNA of the CDR3: TGTGCCAGCGCGGGTTTCTATGGCTACACCTTC.

A single count supports this clone. V usage is TRBV20-1 and J usage is TRBJ2-1; 8 bases line up with TRBD2. With 7 bases clipped from V and 10 bases from J, the junction kept 6 bases outside the gene matches. CDR1 and CDR2 from the germline V gene are DFQATT and SNEGSKA (reference sequence). This CDR3 has 11 residues. The CDR3 sequence is CSGREDGEQFF. CDR3 bases: TGCAGTGGGCGGGAGGATGGGGAGCAGTTCTTC.

This sequence joins TRBV5-6 and TRBJ2-3; 11 nucleotides agree with TRBD1. CDR1 is SGHDT, CDR2 YYEEEE, per germline. This CDR3 has 15 amino acids. Trimming took 4 bases from V and 4 from J; bases not matched to a gene: 5. Here the CDR3 DNA reads TGTGCCAGCAGCAAGGGACAGGGGGGAGCAGATACGCAGTATTTT. It encodes CASSKGQGGADTQYF.

CDR3 region: CASSPSGQGNQPQHF. As DNA, the CDR3 is TGTGCCAGCAGCCCCTCGGGACAGGGGAATCAGCCCCAGCATTTT. The chain uses TRBV7-9 and TRBJ1-5, with 10 bases lining up with TRBD1. The V segment lost 5 bases and the J segment 4 bases; nucleotides outside the gene matches: 5. From germline, CDR1 is SEHNR and CDR2 FQNEAQ (reference sequence). CDR3 length equals 15 residues. The full variable domain, its missing parts supplied by reference TRBV7-9 and TRBJ1-5, is DTGVSQNPRHKITKRGQNVTFRCDPISEHNRLYWYRQTLGQGPEFLTYFQNEAQLEKSRLLSDRFSAERPKGSFSTLEIQRTEQGDSAMYLCASSPSGQGNQPQHFGDGTRLSIL.

V is TRBV5-6 and J is TRBJ2-1; D is possibly TRBD2 (5 bases). The V end lost 1 base, the J end lost 4 bases, and 18 bases lay between the germline ends. Germline-derived CDR1 and CDR2 are SGHDT and YYEEEE. The CDR3 loop spans 17 amino acids. CDR3 nucleotides: TGTGCCAGCAGCTTGTTTAGCGATTCGCCCCTTTACAATGAGCAGTTCTTC. It translates to CASSLFSDSPLYNEQFF.

In this sample, this clone turned up a few times. V usage is TRBV5-6 and J usage is TRBJ1-2; tentatively, D is TRBD1 (6 bases). Germline CDR1 is SGHDT and CDR2 is YYEEEE. V was clipped by 6 bases and J by 7 bases, with 10 bases between them. The CDR3 runs to 11 residues. The CDR3 loop reads CASKQGGGYTF. The CDR3 DNA reads as TGTGCCAGCAAACAGGGTGGTGGCTACACCTTC. The variable domain in full, with the rest retrieved from reference TRBV5-6 and TRBJ1-2, is DAGVTQSPTHLIKTRGQQVTLRCSPKSGHDTVSWYQQALGQGPQFIFQYYEEEERQRGNFPDRFSGHQFPNYSSELNVNALLLGDSALYLCASKQGGGYTFGSGTRLTVV.

The chain couples TRBV18 to TRBJ2-7; 11 bases match TRBD2. CDR3 size: 15 residues. Germline CDR1 is KGHSH and CDR2 is LQKENI. Germline trimming cut 5 bases from V and 5 bases from J; bases unmatched to any gene: 8. The CDR3 protein is CASSSTSGSNNEQYF. In nucleotides, the CDR3 is TGTGCCAGCTCATCCACTAGCGGGAGTAACAACGAGCAGTACTTC.

The V call is TRBV30, the J call TRBJ2-7; 9 bases align to TRBD2. Germline V CDR1 and CDR2: GTSNPN, SVGIG (reference sequence). The CDR3 length is 13 residues. The trim removed 7 bases at V and 4 bases at J, leaving 8 bases unmatched. The CDR3 reads CAFSLAGRYEQYF. The CDR3 DNA reads as TGTGCCTTCTCCCTAGCGGGAAGGTACGAGCAGTACTTC.

The CDR3 here is CASSPRSGEGEQYF. The CDR3 DNA follows: TGTGCCAGCAGCCCCCGCTCGGGAGAAGGGGAGCAGTACTTC. The chain couples TRBV7-2 to TRBJ2-7, with D maybe TRBD2 (6 bases). Trimming removed 5 bases from V and 7 bases from J, with 18 bases in between. The CDR3 spans 14 residues. The germline V gene encodes CDR1 SGHTA and CDR2 FQGNSA.

V usage is TRBV7-8 and J usage is TRBJ2-1, with a weak D call TRBD2 (6 bases). From germline, CDR1 is SGHVS and CDR2 FQNEAQ. The CDR3 consists of 15 residues. Between the trimmed V and J ends, which lost 1 base and 5 bases, there was a span of 12 bases. The CDR3, as DNA: TGTGCCAGCAGCTTAGACCGGGAGCGCGACAATGAGCAGTTCTTC. This gives the protein CASSLDRERDNEQFF.

The genes are TRBV5-4 and TRBJ2-3; 9 bases match TRBD2. V shed 4 bases and J 5 bases; nucleotides not matched to a gene: 14. CDR3 length equals 17 residues. Germline CDR1 SGHNT, CDR2 YYREEE (reference sequence). The CDR3 DNA sequence: TGTGCCAGCAGCATCCTCGGGGCAGCGGGAGGAGGAGATACGCAGTATTTT. Translated: CASSILGAAGGGDTQYF.

V usage is TRBV5-4 and J usage is TRBJ1-4; 9 bases line up with TRBD1. With V trimmed by 5 bases and J by 8 bases, 7 bases remained unmatched. The CDR3 contains 14 residues. Germline CDR1 SGHNT, CDR2 YYREEE (reference sequence). The CDR3 region is CASRRQGVREKLFF. DNA for the CDR3: TGTGCCAGCAGAAGACAGGGGGTCCGCGAAAAACTGTTTTTT.

The genes are TRBV5-1 and TRBJ1-1; TRBD1 might be the D (6 bases). The germline CDR1 and CDR2 sequences are SGHRS and YFSETQ. CDR3 length: 14 residues. V was pared by 4 bases and J by 0 bases, with 10 bases between. The CDR3 protein is CASSPDSVNTEAFF. DNA of the CDR3: TGCGCCAGCAGCCCGGACAGTGTGAACACTGAAGCTTTCTTT.

This chain uses TRBV11-2 with TRBJ2-7; 11 bases match TRBD2. Trimming took 5 bases from V and 2 from J; bases not matched to a gene: 11. The germline V gene has CDR1 SGHAT and CDR2 FQNNGV. The CDR3 sequence is 17 residues long. CDR3 sequence (DNA): TGTGCCAGCAGCCGAACCGTGACTAGCGGGATCCCCTACGAGCAGTACTTC. Translating it yields CASSRTVTSGIPYEQYF.

The chain recombines TRBV27 with TRBJ1-1; 7 bases are a match to TRBD1. The V segment lost 4 bases and the J segment 3 bases; nucleotides outside the gene matches: 11. The CDR3 consists of 16 residues. CDR1 is MNHEY, CDR2 SMNVEV, per germline (reference sequence). In nucleotides, the CDR3 is TGTGCCAGCAGTTCTAACGGGGACAGCCACGACACTGAAGCTTTCTTT. This translates into CASSSNGDSHDTEAFF.

The chain recombines TRBV5-6 with TRBJ2-7; no firm D call. Germline CDR1 and CDR2: SGHDT and YYEEEE. The CDR3 has 14 residues. V gave up 7 bases and J gave up 0 bases, with 14 bases separating them. CDR3 DNA sequence: TGTGCCAGCTCTTCCCCGGGTCTCTCCTACGAGCAGTACTTC. Amino acids: CASSSPGLSYEQYF.

The chain couples TRBV30 to TRBJ2-7; TRBD2 matches 9 bases. Germline V gives CDR1 GTSNPN, CDR2 SVGIG (reference sequence). J lost 3 bases, V lost 0 bases, and 9 bases had no gene match. The CDR3 has 16 residues. CDR3 sequence: CAWSVAGGHGGYEQYF. CDR3 DNA sequence: TGTGCCTGGAGTGTAGCGGGGGGACATGGGGGCTACGAGCAGTACTTC.

The chain employs TRBV4-1 and TRBJ2-3; TRBD2 matches at 11 bases. CDR1 is MGHRA and CDR2 is YSYEKL in the germline V gene. V was clipped by 1 base and J by 5 bases; unmatched bases: 5. The CDR3 has 16 residues. DNA for the CDR3: TGCGCCAGCAGCCAAGGCCTAGCGGGAGGTATAGATACGCAGTATTTT. This translates into CASSQGLAGGIDTQYF.

The chain uses TRBV6-1 and TRBJ2-2; D may be TRBD2 (6 bases). This CDR3 has 15 amino acids. Germline V gene lookup returns CDR1 MNHNS and CDR2 SASEGT. V lost 4 bases to trimming and J lost 4 bases, with 13 bases between them. The CDR3 here is CASSALAPGTGELFF. The CDR3 bases are TGTGCCAGCAGTGCCCTAGCGCCTGGCACCGGGGAGCTGTTTTTT.

In DNA form, the CDR3 reads TGTGCCAGCTCCGGGACTAGCGTGTACGAGCAGTACTTC. Translating it yields CASSGTSVYEQYF. The chain uses TRBV2 and TRBJ2-7; 10 positions match TRBD2. Germline CDR1 SNHLY, CDR2 FYNNEI. The CDR3 sequence is 13 residues long. The V segment lost 8 bases and the J segment 4 bases; nucleotides outside the gene matches: 5.

This chain links TRBV7-9 with TRBJ2-7; 8 bases map to TRBD2. V lost 1 base and J lost 5; bases outside the gene matches: 7. The CDR3 extends over 15 amino acids. Germline CDR1 reads SEHNR; CDR2 reads FQNEAQ (reference sequence). The CDR3 DNA reads TGTGCCAGCAGCTTAGGCCCAGCGGGAGTGAACGAGCAGTACTTC. It is translated as CASSLGPAGVNEQYF.

This rearrangement joins TRBV5-4 to TRBJ2-2, with 8 positions matching TRBD2. The CDR3 length is 17 residues. V shed 4 bases and J 0 bases; nucleotides not matched to a gene: 8. Germline V gene lookup returns CDR1 SGHNT and CDR2 YYREEE (reference sequence). In DNA, the CDR3 is TGTGCCAGCAGCACCGGGAGGGGGGGCTCGAACACCGGGGAGCTGTTTTTT. Residues: CASSTGRGGSNTGELFF. The full variable domain, in which reference TRBV5-4 and TRBJ2-2 provide the parts outside the CDR3, is ETGVTQSPTHLIKTRGQQVTLRCSSQSGHNTVSWYQQALGQGPQFIFQYYREEENGRGNFPPRFSGLQFPNYSSELNVNALELDDSALYLCASSTGRGGSNTGELFFGEGSRLTVL.

V gene TRBV6-5 combines with J gene TRBJ2-2, with TRBD1 matching 7 bases. The CDR3 consists of 16 residues. Germline V gives CDR1 MNHEY, CDR2 SVGAGI. V dropped 4 bases and J dropped 2; count of bases not matched to a gene: 7. The CDR3 loop is CASSSPGQTNTGELFF. The CDR3 DNA reads TGTGCCAGCAGTTCCCCGGGACAGACCAACACCGGGGAGCTGTTTTTT.

V and J are TRBV7-2 and TRBJ2-3, with 9 bases lining up with TRBD2. Germline V lookup: CDR1 SGHTA, CDR2 FQGNSA. J gave up 14 bases and V 4 bases, and 13 bases lay outside the gene matches. The CDR3 consists of 14 residues. CDR3 sequence (DNA): TGTGCCAGCAGCTACGGACTAGCGCGAGGATACGCGTATTTT. It translates to CASSYGLARGYAYF.

This rearrangement joins TRBV5-1 to TRBJ1-1; 8 bases align to TRBD1. Unmatched junction bases numbered 1, after V lost 0 bases and J lost 0 bases. The germline CDR1 and CDR2 sequences are SGHRS and YFSETQ. There are 15 residues in the CDR3. The CDR3 DNA reads TGCGCCAGCAGCTTGGGACAGGGGCTGAACACTGAAGCTTTCTTT. Translation gives CASSLGQGLNTEAFF.

This rearrangement joins TRBV5-1 to TRBJ2-1, with 7 bases identical to TRBD2. This CDR3 is 16 amino acids long. V dropped 3 bases and J dropped 5; count of bases not matched to a gene: 11. CDR1 is SGHRS and CDR2 is YFSETQ in the germline V gene. The CDR3 DNA sequence: TGCGCCAGCAGCTCGGGACTAAGCGGGGCTAACAATGAGCAGTTCTTC. Translation gives CASSSGLSGANNEQFF.